The present T cell receptor beta chain was sequenced within a study of blood T cell repertoires in COVID-19. Looking at the study overall: Acute and convalescent COVID-19 specimens originated in the United States, Italy and Spain. In each case, the material was cDNA or gDNA derived from T cells, B-cell-depleted T cells, or PBMCs.

From germline, CDR1 is SNHLY and CDR2 FYNNEI. This CDR3 has 15 residues. The V and J ends lost 8 bases and 2 bases respectively, with 16 bases between them. Source study methods: By means of reference gene primer amplification, nucleated cell counts were estimated. Generated by immunoSEQ multiplex PCR, the TCRdb table keeps only in-frame clones and is missing some. V, J and clone size are taken as reported in that table, and D and trimming were inferred from the DNA itself. The table includes 250,000 to 300,000 clones, 85% detected once. This chain uses TRBV2 with TRBJ1-3, with a possible D match to TRBD1 (6 bases). Sequenced sample: peripheral blood. This clonotype was obtained from a man between 50 and 59 years old with active or convalescent COVID-19. The DNA of the CDR3 is TGTGCCAGCGGTGGGAGGACAGCTACTGGAAACACCATATATTTT. This gives the protein CASGGRTATGNTIYF. The whole variable domain, remainder taken from reference TRBV2 and TRBJ1-3, is EPEVTQTPSHQVTQMGQEVILRCVPISNHLYFYWYRQILGQKVEFLVSFYNNEISEKSEIFDDQFSVERPDGSNFTLKIRSTKLEDSAMYFCASGGRTATGNTIYFGEGSWLTVV.